These 15 T cell receptor beta chains were sequenced from one sample in a study of blood T cell repertoires in COVID-19. The data were produced by immunoSEQ multiplex PCR, yet TCRdb's version contains in-frame clones alone and is incomplete. The profile shows about 670,000 clones, 75% to 90% of them singletons. The sample taken for sequencing was peripheral blood. Every receptor here comes from a woman aged 18-29 years with acute or convalescent COVID-19.

This chain uses TRBV13 with TRBJ2-5, with TRBD2 matching over 14 bases. The CDR3 runs 17 residues. V shed 4 bases and J 1 base; nucleotides not matched to a gene: 5. CDR1 is PRHDT and CDR2 is FYEKMQ in the germline V gene (reference sequence). This CDR3 is CASSSGLAGAFQETQYF. As DNA, the CDR3 is TGTGCCAGCAGCTCGGGACTAGCGGGGGCCTTCCAAGAGACCCAGTACTTC. The variable domain in full, with the rest retrieved from reference TRBV13 and TRBJ2-5, is AAGVIQSPRHLIKEKRETATLKCYPIPRHDTVYWYQQGPGQDPQFLISFYEKMQSDKGSIPDRFSAQQFSDYHSELNMSSLELGDSALYFCASSSGLAGAFQETQYFGPGTRLLVL.

The chain uses TRBV6-5 and TRBJ2-7; TRBD1 agrees at 9 bases. CDR1 MNHEY and CDR2 SVGAGI come from the germline V gene. The CDR3 length is 13 residues. The junction had 4 bases not matched to a gene; V was cut back by 7 bases and J by 3 bases. The CDR3 bases are TGTGCCAGCACACAGGGGGCCCACTACGAGCAGTACTTC. It specifies CASTQGAHYEQYF.

The chain joins TRBV2 to TRBJ2-6; no clear D gene. In germline, CDR1 is SNHLY, CDR2 FYNNEI. V lost 6 bases to trimming and J lost 0 bases, with 6 bases between them. This CDR3 contains 14 residues. CDR3 DNA sequence: TGTGCCAGCAGCGACACCTCTGGGGCCAACGTCCTGACTTTC. This codes for CASSDTSGANVLTF.

The chain combines TRBV5-4 with TRBJ1-5, with TRBD1 matching 8 bases. V lost 3 bases, J lost 5 bases, and 4 bases stayed unmatched. CDR3 length equals 14 residues. Germline CDR1 reads SGHNT; CDR2 reads YYREEE (reference sequence). CDR3 DNA sequence: TGTGCCAGCAGCTCCGACAGGGGCGATCAGCCCCAGCATTTT. Translation: CASSSDRGDQPQHF. The complete variable domain, with remaining parts taken from reference TRBV5-4 and TRBJ1-5, reads ETGVTQSPTHLIKTRGQQVTLRCSSQSGHNTVSWYQQALGQGPQFIFQYYREEENGRGNFPPRFSGLQFPNYSSELNVNALELDDSALYLCASSSDRGDQPQHFGDGTRLSIL.

The rearrangement uses TRBV6-5 and TRBJ1-3; D is perhaps TRBD1 (5 bases). Trimming shortened V by 4 bases and J by 0 bases, and 13 bases separated the two germline ends. Germline loops: CDR1 MNHEY, CDR2 SVGAGI. The CDR3 sequence is 16 residues long. This CDR3 reads CASSFNRKSSGNTIYF. As DNA, the CDR3 is TGTGCCAGCAGTTTTAACAGGAAGAGCTCTGGAAACACCATATATTTT.

This chain links TRBV27 with TRBJ1-6, with a weak D call TRBD1 (5 bases). V shed 4 bases and J shed 2 bases, with 6 bases lying between them. The CDR3 is 14 residues long. Germline-derived CDR1 and CDR2 are MNHEY and SMNVEV (reference sequence). The chain's CDR3 is CASSWGTYNSPLHF. The CDR3 nucleotides are TGTGCCAGCAGTTGGGGCACCTATAATTCACCCCTCCACTTT.

Note on this clone: The same CDR3 can be traced to other DNA sequences in this sample. This rearrangement joins TRBV3-1 (or the pseudogene TRBV3-2) to TRBJ1-2; D is unclear. The CDR3 is 14 residues long. V was shortened by 0 bases and J by 2 bases, with 7 bases between the two germline ends. Per germline, CDR1 LGHDT and CDR2 YNNKEL (reference sequence). The CDR3 region is CASSQDSPNYGYTF. In DNA, the CDR3 is TGTGCCAGCAGCCAAGACTCCCCCAACTATGGCTACACCTTC.

V usage is TRBV5-1 and J usage is TRBJ1-2; TRBD1 matches at 8 bases. V gave up 2 bases and J gave up 4 bases; unmatched junction bases: 10. Germline values: CDR1 SGHRS, CDR2 YFSETQ. There are 16 residues in the CDR3. CDR3 sequence: CASSLSGRGQVYGYTF. For the CDR3, the DNA is TGCGCCAGCAGCTTAAGTGGTCGGGGACAGGTCTATGGCTACACCTTC.

A single count supports this clone. The chain links TRBV6-5 to TRBJ2-7; 8 bases are shared with TRBD2. The trim removed 10 bases at V and 3 bases at J, leaving 11 bases unmatched. CDR1 and CDR2 from the germline V gene are MNHEY and SVGAGI. The length of the CDR3 is 14 residues. The CDR3 spells CATSDAGGHYEQYF. The CDR3 DNA sequence: TGTGCCACCAGCGACGCGGGGGGACACTACGAGCAGTACTTC.

The chain carries TRBV5-6 and TRBJ2-5; 8 nucleotides line up with TRBD1. This CDR3 contains 13 residues. CDR1 and CDR2 (germline): SGHDT, YYEEEE. Trimming at V came to 5 bases and at J to 1 base, leaving 1 base not matched to a gene. CDR3 sequence reads: CASRGQVQETQYF. The CDR3 coding sequence is TGTGCCAGCAGGGGACAGGTCCAAGAGACCCAGTACTTC.

This chain links TRBV4-3 with TRBJ2-7; D unresolved. The CDR3 runs to 15 residues. CDR1 and CDR2 from the germline V gene are LGHNA and YSLEER. V was clipped by 1 base and J by 0 bases, with 10 bases between them. The DNA for the CDR3 is TGCGCCAGCAGCCAAGGACTCGAAAGCTCCTACGAGCAGTACTTC. Its translation is CASSQGLESSYEQYF.

The chain uses TRBV5-4 and TRBJ2-3, with a weak D call TRBD1 (7 bases). Trimming removed 4 bases at V and 5 bases at J, with 11 bases between. CDR3 length: 13 amino acids. Germline V gene lookup returns CDR1 SGHNT and CDR2 YYREEE (reference sequence). The CDR3 reads CASSQGGVDTQYF. The CDR3, as DNA: TGTGCCAGCAGCCAGGGGGGAGTAGATACGCAGTATTTT.

This clone was detected only once. The chain couples TRBV6-5 to TRBJ1-4; no definite D call. The CDR3 length is 13 residues. V lost 7 bases and J 5 bases, leaving 11 bases between the germline ends. Germline CDR1 reads MNHEY; CDR2 reads SVGAGI. The CDR3 protein is CASNPGENEKLFF. The CDR3, as DNA: TGTGCCAGCAATCCCGGGGAGAATGAAAAACTGTTTTTT.

The V and J genes are TRBV18 and TRBJ2-3, with 7 positions matching TRBD1. The CDR3 is 15 residues long. J lost 2 bases, V lost 3 bases, and 5 bases had no gene match. Germline V lookup: CDR1 KGHSH, CDR2 LQKENI. The CDR3, as DNA: TGTGCCAGCTCACCCCAGGGGGTGCCCACAGATACGCAGTATTTT. It yields the protein CASSPQGVPTDTQYF.

The J gene is TRBJ2-7, the V gene TRBV18; a weak D match, TRBD1 (5 bases). The CDR3 runs 15 residues. Germline V gives CDR1 KGHSH, CDR2 LQKENI. Deletions cut 5 bases from V and 1 base from J, with 15 bases between. The DNA for the CDR3 is TGTGCCAGCTCATCCAGTGACAGAGGATCCTACGAGCAGTACTTC. Translating it yields CASSSSDRGSYEQYF.